The present TCR beta chain was sequenced within a study of graft-versus-host responses after intestinal transplantation. Study summary: Once they had received anti-thymocyte globulin induction, all recipients took tacrolimus and steroids for around three years.

The repertoire was sequenced with immunoSEQ multiplex PCR; TCRdb's copy has only in-frame clones and lacks some. The sample records approximately 100,000 clones, about 90% being singletons. Note on this clone: Its antigen is undetermined.

Whole-study results and caveats: Among recipient marrow samples, GvH clones were found; some appeared first in ileum or blood.

The clonotype was recovered from a human donor who received an intestinal transplant. Sequencing used unstimulated CD4+ T cells sorted from spleen or lymph node cells, obtained before intestinal transplant.

Here the CDR3 reads CASSPQGTDTQYF. CDR3 sequence (DNA): TGTGCCAGCAGCCCACAAGGCACAGATACGCAGTATTTT. This sequence joins TRBV7-2 and TRBJ2-3; D not resolved. V lost 5 bases to trimming and J lost 1 base, with 7 bases between them. Germline V gene lookup returns CDR1 SGHTA and CDR2 FQGNSA. CDR3 length: 13 residues.